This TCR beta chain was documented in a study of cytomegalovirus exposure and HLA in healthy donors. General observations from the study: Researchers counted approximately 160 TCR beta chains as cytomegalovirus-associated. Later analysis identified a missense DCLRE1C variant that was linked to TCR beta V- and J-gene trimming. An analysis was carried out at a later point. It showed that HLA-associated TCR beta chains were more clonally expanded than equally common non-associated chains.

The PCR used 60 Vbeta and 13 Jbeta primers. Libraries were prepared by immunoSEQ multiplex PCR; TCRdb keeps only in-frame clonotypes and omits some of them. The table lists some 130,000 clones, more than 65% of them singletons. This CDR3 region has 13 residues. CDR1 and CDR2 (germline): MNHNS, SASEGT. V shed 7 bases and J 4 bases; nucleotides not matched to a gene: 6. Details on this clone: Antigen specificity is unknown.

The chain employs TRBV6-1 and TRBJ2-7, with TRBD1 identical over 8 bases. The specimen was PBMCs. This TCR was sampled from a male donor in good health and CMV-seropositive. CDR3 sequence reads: CASTERQGYEQYF. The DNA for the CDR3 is TGTGCCAGCACCGAGCGACAGGGGTACGAGCAGTACTTC.